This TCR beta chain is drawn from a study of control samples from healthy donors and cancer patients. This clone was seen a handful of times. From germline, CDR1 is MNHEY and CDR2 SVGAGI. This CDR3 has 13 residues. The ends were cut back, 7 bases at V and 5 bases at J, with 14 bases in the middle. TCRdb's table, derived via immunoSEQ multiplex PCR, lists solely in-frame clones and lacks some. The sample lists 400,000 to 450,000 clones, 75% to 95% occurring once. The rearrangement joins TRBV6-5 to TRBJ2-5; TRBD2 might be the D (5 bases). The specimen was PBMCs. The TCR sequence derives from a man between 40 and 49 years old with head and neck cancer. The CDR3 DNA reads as TGTGCCAGCACCGCGAGAGGGCGGGAGACCCAGTACTTC. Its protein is CASTARGRETQYF.